A single sample is the source of the 2 T cell receptor beta chains below, sequenced in a study of regulatory T cells in long-lasting Graves disease. Investigators prepared the TCR beta libraries by applying iRepertoire HTBI primers and Arm-PCR of CDR3 regions. TCRdb ran MiXCR on the multiplex PCR reads and lists one entry per CDR3 protein. The sample has 240,000 or so distinct CDR3 sequences; 20% to 25% are singletons. This sample's time point: newly diagnosed GD, antithyroid drugs for less than 3 months. From PBMCs, RNA was extracted and then used to make the TCR library. This material consisted of peripheral blood mononuclear cells (PBMCs), taken at new diagnosis, from a patient treated with antithyroid drugs. The source of these receptors is a female donor with Graves disease.

There are a few counts of this clonotype. This rearrangement joins TRBV5-4 to TRBJ1-1, with D perhaps matching TRBD1 (5 bases). V dropped 0 bases and J dropped 0 bases, with 9 bases sitting between them. The CDR3 is 15 amino acids. Germline values: CDR1 SGHNT, CDR2 YYREEE (reference sequence). CDR3 nucleotide sequence: TGTGCCAGCAGCTTGGAAGGGGCCTTGAACACTGAAGCTTTCTTT. Amino acid sequence: CASSLEGALNTEAFF. The complete variable domain, with remaining parts taken from reference TRBV5-4 and TRBJ1-1, reads ETGVTQSPTHLIKTRGQQVTLRCSSQSGHNTVSWYQQALGQGPQFIFQYYREEENGRGNFPPRFSGLQFPNYSSELNVNALELDDSALYLCASSLEGALNTEAFFGQGTRLTVV.

This clonotype came up a few times. This chain joins TRBV5-4 and TRBJ2-2, with a weak D call TRBD1 (6 bases). Germline V gene data show CDR1 as SGHNT and CDR2 as YYREEE (reference sequence). Between the trimmed V and J ends, which lost 3 bases and 0 bases, there was a span of 12 bases. The CDR3 contains 16 residues. DNA for the CDR3: TGTGCCAGCAGCTCCGGGACAAACGCGAACACCGGGGAGCTGTTTTTT. Residues: CASSSGTNANTGELFF.